This is a list of T cell receptor beta chains from one sample in a study of Ad26.COV2.S vaccination and SARS-CoV-2 variants. TCRdb's copy holds only in-frame clones and misses some; the assay was immunoSEQ multiplex PCR. The sample lists around 350,000 clones; roughly nine tenths were seen once. This material consisted of peripheral blood, taken after recovery from COVID-19. Receptors were obtained from a human donor who had recovered from COVID-19. Each CDR3 is given with its conserved first and last residue. The order of the fields is D gene, V gene, clone size, CDR3 length, J gene, CDR3 DNA, CDR3 protein. A D gene is named only where the DNA matches it firmly. Only part of the rows carry a size: once, few, many, or a class if the clone is expanded.

TRBD2	TRBV19	.	18	TRBJ2-7	TGTGCCAGAACGACATATGGGACTAGCCGTCCTAGCTCCTACGAGCAGTACTTC	CARTTYGTSRPSSYEQYF
.	TRBV6-5	.	13	TRBJ1-1	TGTGCCAGCAGTAGGGAGGGTTTAGGTGAAGCTTTCTTT	CASSREGLGEAFF
.	TRBV4-3	.	14	TRBJ2-7	TGCGCCAGCAGCCAAGATGGGCCCCAGGGCGAGCAGTACTTC	CASSQDGPQGEQYF
.	TRBV5-1	.	13	TRBJ2-1	TGCGCCAGCAGCTCCAACAGGGCTAATGAGCAGTTCTTC	CASSSNRANEQFF
.	TRBV27	.	14	TRBJ1-4	TGTGCCAGCAGGGGGACTGCAACTAATGAAAAACTGTTTTTT	CASRGTATNEKLFF
.	TRBV9	.	14	TRBJ1-5	TGTGCCAGCAGCGTAACAGCGGATAATCAGCCCCAGCATTTT	CASSVTADNQPQHF
TRBD1	TRBV18	.	15	TRBJ1-2	TGTGCCAGCTCCGCAGCCGGGACAGGGAACTATGGCTACACCTTC	CASSAAGTGNYGYTF
TRBD1	TRBV5-5	.	17	TRBJ1-2	TGTGCCAGCAGCTTGGAGGGACAGGGGGTACATTTTCGGTATTACACCTTC	CASSLEGQGVHFRYYTF
.	TRBV4-2	.	15	TRBJ1-2	TGTGCCAGCAGCCAGGGAGCCGGGGTCGGCTATGGCTACACCTTC	CASSQGAGVGYGYTF
TRBD2	TRBV4-1	.	19	TRBJ2-3	TGCGCCAGCAGCCAACCACTGTTGGCGGGGGGGCAGGTGGGAGATACGCAGTATTTT	CASSQPLLAGGQVGDTQYF
.	TRBV5-1	.	13	TRBJ2-5	TGCGCCAGCAGCTTGGCAGCGCAAGAGACCCAGTACTTC	CASSLAAQETQYF
TRBD1	TRBV5-4	.	14	TRBJ2-1	TGTGCCAGCAGCCCCGGGACAGCAAACAATGAGCAGTTCTTC	CASSPGTANNEQFF
.	TRBV6-5	once	15	TRBJ2-6	TGTGCCACGTCTCGTCCGTTCTCTGGGGCCAACGTCCTGACTTTC	CATSRPFSGANVLTF
.	TRBV11-2	once	15	TRBJ1-1	TGTGCCAGCAGCACCCCCCAGGGCCTGAACACTGAAGCTTTCTTT	CASSTPQGLNTEAFF
.	TRBV12-3/TRBV12-4	.	13	TRBJ2-3	TGTGCCAGCAGCAGGGACAGCACAGATACGCAGTATTTT	CASSRDSTDTQYF
TRBD2	TRBV6-9	once	17	TRBJ2-6	TGTGCCAGCAGTTATGACGGGGGGAATCCTGGGGCCAACGTCCTGACTTTC	CASSYDGGNPGANVLTF
.	TRBV7-9	.	13	TRBJ2-1	TGTGCCAGCAGCGGAGGAGGGCCCGATGAGCAGTTCTTC	CASSGGGPDEQFF
.	TRBV18	.	13	TRBJ1-1	TGTGCCAGCTCACCAGGTCAGAACACTGAAGCTTTCTTT	CASSPGQNTEAFF
.	TRBV19	.	9	TRBJ1-2	TGTGCCAGTAAGGGTGGCTACACCTTC	CASKGGYTF
.	TRBV9	.	13	TRBJ1-6	TGTGCCAGCAGCGTAGTCGGGGGATCACCCCTCCACTTT	CASSVVGGSPLHF
.	TRBV7-9	.	9	TRBJ1-1	TGTGCCAGCAGCCCCGAGGCTTTCTTT	CASSPEAFF
.	TRBV6-2/TRBV6-3	.	14	TRBJ1-1	TGTGCCAGCAGCCCCTCAGGTAGCGGCACTGAAGCTTTCTTT	CASSPSGSGTEAFF
.	TRBV5-1	.	15	TRBJ2-2	TGCGCCAGCAGCTTGGGACAGGTCAACACCGGGGAGCTGTTTTTT	CASSLGQVNTGELFF
.	TRBV7-8	.	13	TRBJ2-3	TGTGCCAGCAGCTTAAATAGCGCCAATACGCAGTATTTT	CASSLNSANTQYF
.	TRBV5-1	.	14	TRBJ2-3	TGCGCCAGCAGCTTGGGTGGCAGGGGTTATACGCAGTATTTT	CASSLGGRGYTQYF
.	TRBV12-3/TRBV12-4	.	13	TRBJ1-1	TGTGCCAGCATTGGGGACTGGGGCACTGAAGCTTTCTTT	CASIGDWGTEAFF
TRBD2	TRBV27	.	16	TRBJ2-1	TGTGCCAGCAGTTCCCTAGCGGGGGTTACCAACAATGAGCAGTTCTTC	CASSSLAGVTNNEQFF
TRBD2	TRBV7-2	.	14	TRBJ2-7	TGTGCCAGCAGCTTAGACGGGGGGGTGACCGAGCAGTACTTC	CASSLDGGVTEQYF
.	TRBV18	.	17	TRBJ1-1	TGTGCCAGCTCACCACTGGCAGGGATTGGGACGAACACTGAAGCTTTCTTT	CASSPLAGIGTNTEAFF
TRBD1	TRBV5-8	.	16	TRBJ1-5	TGTGCCAGCAGCCGCGGGACAGGGGAAGGCAATCAGCCCCAGCATTTT	CASSRGTGEGNQPQHF
.	TRBV7-9	.	15	TRBJ2-3	TGTGCCAGCTCACTCGGACTCGAGAACACAGATACGCAGTATTTT	CASSLGLENTDTQYF
.	TRBV7-9	.	11	TRBJ2-7	TGTGCCAGCAGCTTGGACTACGAGCAGTACTTC	CASSLDYEQYF
.	TRBV3-1/TRBV3-2	.	16	TRBJ1-4	TGTGCCAGCAGCCAGGATACAGGGACTTATAATGAAAAACTGTTTTTT	CASSQDTGTYNEKLFF
TRBD1	TRBV19	.	14	TRBJ1-1	TGTGCCAGTAAAGACAGGGATGGCGGGACTGAAGCTTTCTTT	CASKDRDGGTEAFF
.	TRBV7-9	.	16	TRBJ1-4	TGTGCCAGCAGCTTAGCGGGCGGGGCCCTTAATGAAAAACTGTTTTTT	CASSLAGGALNEKLFF